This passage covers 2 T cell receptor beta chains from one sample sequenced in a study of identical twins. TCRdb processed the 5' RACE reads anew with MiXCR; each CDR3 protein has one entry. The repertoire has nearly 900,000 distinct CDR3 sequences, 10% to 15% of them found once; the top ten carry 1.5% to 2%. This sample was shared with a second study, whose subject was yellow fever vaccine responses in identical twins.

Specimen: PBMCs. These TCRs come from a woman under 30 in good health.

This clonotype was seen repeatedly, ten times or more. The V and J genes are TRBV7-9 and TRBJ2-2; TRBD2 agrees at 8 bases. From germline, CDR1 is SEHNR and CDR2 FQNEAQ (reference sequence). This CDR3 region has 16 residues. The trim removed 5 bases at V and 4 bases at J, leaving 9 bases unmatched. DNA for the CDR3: TGTGCCAGCAGCGCCCCAGCGGGGGAGGGCACCGGGGAGCTGTTTTTT. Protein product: CASSAPAGEGTGELFF.

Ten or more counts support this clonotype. CDR3 bases: TGCGCCAGCAGCGCCAACCGGGGACCCTCCTACGAGCAGTACTTC. It yields the protein CASSANRGPSYEQYF. V usage is TRBV5-1 and J usage is TRBJ2-7; perhaps D is TRBD1 or TRBD2 (5 bases each). CDR1 SGHRS and CDR2 YFSETQ come from the germline V gene. V lost 4 bases to trimming and J lost 0 bases, with 14 bases between them. The CDR3 is 15 amino acids.